These 15 T cell receptor beta chains were sequenced from one sample in a study of response to subunit inactivated influenza vaccine. TCRdb ran MiXCR on the RT-PCR reads and lists one entry per CDR3 protein. The sample gives some 570,000 distinct CDR3 sequences, over 9% of which show up once; approximately 10% is in the top ten. These data were also filed under a second study, of T cells expressing NK-cell markers. That investigation notes: A 5'RACE template switching approach incorporating UMIs was used to make TCR beta cDNA.

The sample consisted of PBMCs from blood, taken on the day of vaccination. The receptor source for this set is a middle-aged man who received an inactivated influenza vaccine.

This clonotype was counted many times. This rearrangement joins TRBV30 to TRBJ1-1; D gene uncertain. Germline V gene data show CDR1 as GTSNPN and CDR2 as SVGIG (reference sequence). The CDR3 runs to 14 residues. The ends were cut back, 3 bases at V and 0 bases at J, with 11 bases in the middle. The CDR3 spells CAWRRDEMNTEAFF. CDR3 DNA: TGTGCCTGGAGACGGGATGAGATGAACACTGAAGCTTTCTTT.

This clonotype was seen more than once but under ten times. CDR3 coding DNA: TGCAGCGCCCCGGGACTAGCGGATGAGCAGTTCTTC. It yields the protein CSAPGLADEQFF. The rearrangement uses TRBV29-1 and TRBJ2-1; 11 bases map to TRBD2. Per the germline V gene, CDR1 is SQVTM and CDR2 is ANQGSEA. After removal of 7 bases from V and 8 bases from J, the junction contained 4 bases not matched to a gene. This CDR3 comprises 12 residues.

This chain joins TRBV24-1 and TRBJ2-5; perhaps TRBD2 as D (6 bases). Trimming cost V 5 bases and J 4 bases, with 10 bases left between them. Germline CDR1 KGHDR, CDR2 SFDVKD. The CDR3 covers 13 residues. The CDR3 here is CATSASGAETQYF. In nucleotides, the CDR3 is TGTGCCACCAGTGCTTCGGGAGCAGAGACCCAGTACTTC.

Notes on this clonotype: This sequence may be a read error, since a much larger clone differs from it by one base. The chain carries TRBV28 and TRBJ2-5, with D possibly matching TRBD2 (5 bases). This CDR3 is 14 amino acids long. Trimming removed 7 bases from V and 3 bases from J, with 15 bases in between. Germline V gives CDR1 MDHEN, CDR2 SYDVKM. The CDR3 coding sequence is TGTGCCAGCAACTCCGCGGACTTGAAAGAGACCCAGTACTTC. It translates to CASNSADLKETQYF.

This clonotype was detected many times. The chain combines TRBV12-3 or TRBV12-4 with TRBJ2-2; D may be TRBD2 (6 bases). The CDR3 has 14 residues. The ends were cut back, 6 bases at V and 1 base at J, with 9 bases in the middle. DNA for the CDR3: TGTGCCAGCAGGCGGAGGGGGAACACCGGGGAGCTGTTTTTT. Amino acid sequence: CASRRRGNTGELFF.

Only a few counts were recorded for this clonotype. The chain carries TRBV12-3 or TRBV12-4 and TRBJ2-2; D uncertain. This CDR3 has 13 amino acids. The V end was cut by 6 bases, the J end by 5 bases, with 10 bases between. Written as DNA, the CDR3 is TGTGCCAGCAGCCAATACCAAACCGGGGAGCTGTTTTTT. Its protein is CASSQYQTGELFF.

This clonotype was picked up a small number of times. This chain joins TRBV12-3 or TRBV12-4 and TRBJ2-3; 9 positions match TRBD1. The J segment lost 2 bases and the V segment lost 7 bases, leaving 10 bases of the junction unmatched. This CDR3 spans 16 amino acids. CDR3 sequence (DNA): TGTGCCAGCACCCTCGGATGGGACAGGGACACAGATACGCAGTATTTT. Translation gives CASTLGWDRDTDTQYF.

This chain links TRBV6-5 with TRBJ2-1, with 10 bases lining up with TRBD2. V was clipped by 0 bases and J by 3 bases; unmatched bases: 11. Germline V gene sequence: CDR1 MNHEY, CDR2 SVGAGI. CDR3 length equals 19 residues. The CDR3 region has the DNA TGTGCCAGCAGTTACTCAGGGCTAGCGGGGGTGAACTTCTACAATGAGCAGTTCTTC. It encodes CASSYSGLAGVNFYNEQFF.

This clonotype was seen at least ten times. CDR3: CASTAASQNSPLHF. The DNA of the CDR3 is TGCGCCAGCACGGCAGCTTCCCAAAATTCACCCCTCCACTTT. V usage is TRBV10-2 and J usage is TRBJ1-6; D is undetermined. From germline, CDR1 is WSHSY and CDR2 SAAADI. CDR3 length: 14 amino acids. V was shortened by 7 bases and J by 7 bases, with 14 bases between the two germline ends.

This clonotype was counted between two and nine times. The chain links TRBV29-1 to TRBJ1-5; D gene ambiguous. The germline V gene encodes CDR1 SQVTM and CDR2 ANQGSEA. The germline V and J ends were trimmed by 4 bases and 3 bases, with 7 bases remaining between them. The CDR3 spans 12 residues. The chain's CDR3 is CSVGIHNQPQHF. In nucleotides, the CDR3 is TGCAGCGTTGGCATCCACAATCAGCCCCAGCATTTT.

The J gene is TRBJ2-5, the V gene TRBV6-2 or TRBV6-3; D remains ambiguous. CDR1 and CDR2 from the germline V gene are MNHEY and SVGEGT. This CDR3 has 13 residues. Between the trimmed V and J ends, which lost 7 bases and 2 bases, there was a span of 11 bases. The CDR3 DNA sequence: TGTGCCAGCAATCGGAAGGGACAAGAGACCCAGTACTTC. This sequence encodes CASNRKGQETQYF.

CDR3 nucleotide sequence: TGTGCCAGCAGCGTAGTTGGAGGGAGCCTGAATGAGCAGTTCTTC. Protein: CASSVVGGSLNEQFF. J is TRBJ2-1 and V is TRBV9; D perhaps matches TRBD2 (6 bases). There are 15 residues in the CDR3. The V gene's germline CDR1 is SGDLS and CDR2 YYNGEE. V dropped 0 bases and J dropped 7 bases, with 14 bases sitting between them.

This clonotype was seen many times. The gene calls are TRBV6-1 and TRBJ1-1; D unresolved. CDR1 and CDR2 from the germline V gene are MNHNS and SASEGT. This CDR3 spans 14 amino acids. The V and J ends lost 6 bases and 4 bases respectively, with 15 bases between them. This CDR3 is CASSSRSPFTEAFF. CDR3 bases: TGTGCCAGCAGCAGCAGGAGTCCCTTCACTGAAGCTTTCTTT.

This sequence joins TRBV3-1 and TRBJ1-6; TRBD1 matches at 7 bases. J was trimmed by 4 bases and V by 4 bases; bases with no gene match: 7. From germline, CDR1 is LGHDT and CDR2 YNNKEL (reference sequence). There are 16 residues in the CDR3. The CDR3 coding sequence is TGTGCCAGCAGCCTTCGAACAGGGGTTTATAATTCACCCCTCCACTTT. It is translated as CASSLRTGVYNSPLHF.

This clonotype was counted a few times. V usage is TRBV20-1 and J usage is TRBJ2-7; a possible D gene is TRBD1 (6 bases). The CDR3 totals 12 residues. Trimming cost V 3 bases and J 6 bases, with 12 bases left between them. Germline V gene data show CDR1 as DFQATT and CDR2 as SNEGSKA (reference sequence). CDR3 in DNA: TGCAGTGCTAGCCGGGACAACCGCGAGCAGTACTTC. Its translation is CSASRDNREQYF.